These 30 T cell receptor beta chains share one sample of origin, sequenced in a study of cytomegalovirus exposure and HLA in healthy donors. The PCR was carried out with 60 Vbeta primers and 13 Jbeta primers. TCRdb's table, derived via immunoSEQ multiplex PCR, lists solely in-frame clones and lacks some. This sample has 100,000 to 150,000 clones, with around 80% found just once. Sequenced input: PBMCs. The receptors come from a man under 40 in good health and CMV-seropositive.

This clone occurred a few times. CDR3 coding DNA: TGCGCCAGCAGCTTGGGACTAGCGGGGGGAGGGGAGCAGTTCTTC. Protein sequence: CASSLGLAGGGEQFF. This chain connects TRBV5-1 to TRBJ2-1, with 13 bases lining up with TRBD2. Germline CDR1 SGHRS, CDR2 YFSETQ. The V and J ends lost 0 bases and 10 bases, in that order; junction bases with no gene match: 4. This CDR3 spans 15 amino acids.

The CDR3 DNA is TGTGCCAGCAGCGTAGAAGGGGTCGGAAACACCATATATTTT. It encodes CASSVEGVGNTIYF. The chain joins TRBV9 to TRBJ1-3; D perhaps matches TRBD1 (5 bases). Germline lookup yields CDR1 SGDLS and CDR2 YYNGEE. Trimming removed 0 bases at V and 4 bases at J, with 8 bases between. The CDR3 consists of 14 residues.

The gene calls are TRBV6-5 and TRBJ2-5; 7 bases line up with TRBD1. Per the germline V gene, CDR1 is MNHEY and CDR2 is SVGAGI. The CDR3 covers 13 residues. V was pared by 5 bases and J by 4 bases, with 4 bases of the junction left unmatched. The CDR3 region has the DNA TGTGCCAGCAGTCTCGCAGGGGGAGAGACCCAGTACTTC. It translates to CASSLAGGETQYF.

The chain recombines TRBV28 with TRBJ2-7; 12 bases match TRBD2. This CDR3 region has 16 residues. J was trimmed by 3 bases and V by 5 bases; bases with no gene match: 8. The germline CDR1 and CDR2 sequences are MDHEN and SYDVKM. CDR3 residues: CASSTPGTSGYYEQYF. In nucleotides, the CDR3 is TGTGCCAGCAGTACGCCCGGGACTAGCGGGTACTACGAGCAGTACTTC.

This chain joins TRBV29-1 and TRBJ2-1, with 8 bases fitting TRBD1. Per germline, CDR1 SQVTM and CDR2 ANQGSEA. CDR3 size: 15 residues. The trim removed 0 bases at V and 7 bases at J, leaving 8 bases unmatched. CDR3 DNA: TGCAGCGTTGAAGAGTCTTTGGACAGGGTGAATGAGCAGTTCTTC. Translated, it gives CSVEESLDRVNEQFF.

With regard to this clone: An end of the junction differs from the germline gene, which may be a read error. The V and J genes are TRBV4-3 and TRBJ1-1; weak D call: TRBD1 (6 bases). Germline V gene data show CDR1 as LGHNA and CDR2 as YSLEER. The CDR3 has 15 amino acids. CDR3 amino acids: CASSQEQGSVPETFF. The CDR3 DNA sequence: TGCGCCAGCAGCCAAGAGCAGGGGTCTGTCCCTGAAACTTTCTTT.

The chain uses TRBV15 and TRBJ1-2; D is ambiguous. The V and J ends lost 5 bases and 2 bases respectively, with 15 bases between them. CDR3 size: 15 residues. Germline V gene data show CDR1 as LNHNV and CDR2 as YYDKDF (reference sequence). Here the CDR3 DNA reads TGTGCCACCAGCTCAGGAAGCGGGCTCAACTATGGCTACACCTTC. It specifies CATSSGSGLNYGYTF. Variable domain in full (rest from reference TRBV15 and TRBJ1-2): DAMVIQNPRYQVTQFGKPVTLSCSQTLNHNVMYWYQQKSSQAPKLLFHYYDKDFNNEADTPDNFQSRRPNTSFCFLDIRSPGLGDTAMYLCATSSGSGLNYGYTFGSGTRLTVV.

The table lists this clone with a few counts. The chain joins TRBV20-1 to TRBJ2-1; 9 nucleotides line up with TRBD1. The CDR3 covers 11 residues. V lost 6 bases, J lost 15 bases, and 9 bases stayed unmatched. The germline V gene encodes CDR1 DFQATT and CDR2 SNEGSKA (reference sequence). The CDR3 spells CSARDRAGPFF. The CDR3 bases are TGCAGTGCCCGGGACAGGGCGGGGCCGTTCTTC.

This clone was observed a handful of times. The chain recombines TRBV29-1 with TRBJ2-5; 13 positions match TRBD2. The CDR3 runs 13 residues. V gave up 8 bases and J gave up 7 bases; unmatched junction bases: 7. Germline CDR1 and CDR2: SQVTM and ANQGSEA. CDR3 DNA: TGCAGCACTAGCGGGAGGGCCGTCGGGACCCAGTACTTC. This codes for CSTSGRAVGTQYF.

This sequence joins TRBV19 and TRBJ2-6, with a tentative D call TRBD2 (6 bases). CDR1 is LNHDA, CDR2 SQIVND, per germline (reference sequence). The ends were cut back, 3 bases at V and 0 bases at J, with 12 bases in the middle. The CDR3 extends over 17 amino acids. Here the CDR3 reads CASSIGSGLSGANVLTF. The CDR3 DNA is TGTGCCAGTAGTATCGGTAGCGGTCTCTCTGGGGCCAACGTCCTGACTTTC.

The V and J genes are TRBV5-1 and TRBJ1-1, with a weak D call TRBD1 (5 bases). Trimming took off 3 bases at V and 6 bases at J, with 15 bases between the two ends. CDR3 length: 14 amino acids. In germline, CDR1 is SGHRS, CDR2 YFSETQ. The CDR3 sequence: CASSSLGPRAEAFF. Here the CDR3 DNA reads TGCGCCAGCAGCTCGTTGGGGCCTAGGGCTGAAGCTTTCTTT.

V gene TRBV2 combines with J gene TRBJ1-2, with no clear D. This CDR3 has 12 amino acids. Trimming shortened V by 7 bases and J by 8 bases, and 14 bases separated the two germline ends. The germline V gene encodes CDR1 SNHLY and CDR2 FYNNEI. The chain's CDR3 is CASIPGFIGYTF. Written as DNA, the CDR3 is TGTGCCAGCATACCGGGATTTATCGGCTACACCTTC.

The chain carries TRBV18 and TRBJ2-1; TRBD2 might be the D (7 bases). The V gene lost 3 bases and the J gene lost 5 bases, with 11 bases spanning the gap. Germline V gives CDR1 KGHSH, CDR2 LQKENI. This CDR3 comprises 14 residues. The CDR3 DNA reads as TGTGCCAGCTCACCTCAAGGGGGGGACAATGAGCAGTTCTTC. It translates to CASSPQGGDNEQFF.

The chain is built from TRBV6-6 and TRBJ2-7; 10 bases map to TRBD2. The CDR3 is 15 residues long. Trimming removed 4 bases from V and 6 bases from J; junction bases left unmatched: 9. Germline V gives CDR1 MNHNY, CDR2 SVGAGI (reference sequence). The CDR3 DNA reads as TGTGCCAGCAGTTTTTCTCCGGGACTAGCGTTCGAGCAGTACTTC. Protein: CASSFSPGLAFEQYF.

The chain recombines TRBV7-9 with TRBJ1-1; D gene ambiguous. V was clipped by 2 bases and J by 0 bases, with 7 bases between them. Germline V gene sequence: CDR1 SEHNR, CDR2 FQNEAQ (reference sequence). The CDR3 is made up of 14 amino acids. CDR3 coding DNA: TGTGCCAGCAGCTTAATGACTGTGAACACTGAAGCTTTCTTT. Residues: CASSLMTVNTEAFF.

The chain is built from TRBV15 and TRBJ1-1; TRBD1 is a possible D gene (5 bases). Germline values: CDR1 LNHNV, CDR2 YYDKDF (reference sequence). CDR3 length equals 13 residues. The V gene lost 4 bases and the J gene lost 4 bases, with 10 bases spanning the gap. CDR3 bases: TGTGCCACCAGCACAGGGTTTGCCACTGAAGCTTTCTTT. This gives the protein CATSTGFATEAFF.

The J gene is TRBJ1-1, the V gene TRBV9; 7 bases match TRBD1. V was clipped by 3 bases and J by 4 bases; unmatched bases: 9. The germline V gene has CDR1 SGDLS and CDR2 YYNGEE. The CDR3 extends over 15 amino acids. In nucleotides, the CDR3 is TGTGCCAGCAGCGGCGAAACAGGGGTTGGCACTGAAGCTTTCTTT. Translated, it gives CASSGETGVGTEAFF.

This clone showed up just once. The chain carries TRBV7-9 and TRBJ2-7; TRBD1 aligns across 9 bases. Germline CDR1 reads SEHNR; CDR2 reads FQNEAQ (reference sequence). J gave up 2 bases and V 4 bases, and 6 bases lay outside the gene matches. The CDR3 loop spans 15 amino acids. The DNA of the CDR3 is TGTGCCAGCAGCTCCCTCGGACAGGGGCCCTACGAGCAGTACTTC. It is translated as CASSSLGQGPYEQYF.

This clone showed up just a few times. The CDR3: CASSGESTGGSGNEQFF. The DNA of the CDR3 is TGTGCCAGCAGCGGCGAGTCTACAGGGGGGAGTGGGAATGAGCAGTTCTTC. The rearrangement links TRBV9 to TRBJ2-1; 8 bases agree with TRBD1. After removal of 3 bases from V and 7 bases from J, the junction contained 15 bases not matched to a gene. The germline V gene has CDR1 SGDLS and CDR2 YYNGEE. This CDR3 is built from 17 residues. Using reference TRBV9 and TRBJ2-1 for the parts outside the CDR3, the full variable domain is DSGVTQTPKHLITATGQRVTLRCSPRSGDLSVYWYQQSLDQGLQFLIQYYNGEERAKGNILERFSAQQFPDLHSELNLSSLELGDSALYFCASSGESTGGSGNEQFFGPGTRLTVL.

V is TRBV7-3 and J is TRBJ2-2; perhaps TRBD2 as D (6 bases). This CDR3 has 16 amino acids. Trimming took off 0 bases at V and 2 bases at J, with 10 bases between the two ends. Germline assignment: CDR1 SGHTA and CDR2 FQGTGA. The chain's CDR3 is CASSLTGGTNTGELFF. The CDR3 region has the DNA TGTGCCAGCAGCTTAACGGGCGGGACCAACACCGGGGAGCTGTTTTTT.

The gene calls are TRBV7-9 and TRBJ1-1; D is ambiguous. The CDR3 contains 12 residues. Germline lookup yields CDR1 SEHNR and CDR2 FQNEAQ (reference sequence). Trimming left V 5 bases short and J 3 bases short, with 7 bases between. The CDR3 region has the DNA TGTGCCAGCAGCCGTACAGACACTGAAGCTTTCTTT. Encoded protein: CASSRTDTEAFF.

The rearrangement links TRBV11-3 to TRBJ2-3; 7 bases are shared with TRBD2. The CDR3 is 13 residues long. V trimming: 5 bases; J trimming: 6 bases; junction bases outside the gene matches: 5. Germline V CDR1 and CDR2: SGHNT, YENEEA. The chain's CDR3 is CASSPQGGDTQYF. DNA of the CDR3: TGTGCCAGCAGCCCCCAGGGAGGGGATACGCAGTATTTT.

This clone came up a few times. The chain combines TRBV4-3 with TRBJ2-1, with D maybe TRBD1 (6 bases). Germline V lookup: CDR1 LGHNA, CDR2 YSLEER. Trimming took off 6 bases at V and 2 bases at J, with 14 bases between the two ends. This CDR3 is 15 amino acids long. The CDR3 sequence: CASSKQGSPYNEQFF. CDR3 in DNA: TGCGCCAGCAGTAAACAGGGAAGCCCCTACAATGAGCAGTTCTTC.

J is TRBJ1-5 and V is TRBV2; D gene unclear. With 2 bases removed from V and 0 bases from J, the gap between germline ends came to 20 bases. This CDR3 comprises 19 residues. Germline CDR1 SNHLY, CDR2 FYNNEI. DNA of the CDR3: TGTGCCAGCAGTGAAAGTGGGCATCCATCTGTCTATAGCAATCAGCCCCAGCATTTT. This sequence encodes CASSESGHPSVYSNQPQHF.

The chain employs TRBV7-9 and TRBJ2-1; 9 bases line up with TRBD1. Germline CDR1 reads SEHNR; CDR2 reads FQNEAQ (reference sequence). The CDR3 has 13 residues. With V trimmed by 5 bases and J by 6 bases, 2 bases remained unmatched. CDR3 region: CASSLGQGNEQFF. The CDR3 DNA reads TGTGCCAGCAGCCTGGGACAGGGCAATGAGCAGTTCTTC.

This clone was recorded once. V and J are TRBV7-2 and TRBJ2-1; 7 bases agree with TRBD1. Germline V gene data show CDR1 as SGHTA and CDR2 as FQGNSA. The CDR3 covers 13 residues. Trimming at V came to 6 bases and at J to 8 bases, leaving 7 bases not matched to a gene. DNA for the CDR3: TGTGCCAGCAGAATCCAAGGGGGCGATGAGCAGTTCTTC. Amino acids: CASRIQGGDEQFF.

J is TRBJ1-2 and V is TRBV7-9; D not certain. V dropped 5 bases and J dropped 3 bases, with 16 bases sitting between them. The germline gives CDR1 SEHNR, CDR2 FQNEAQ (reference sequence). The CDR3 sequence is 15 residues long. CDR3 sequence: CASSLNEGTYYGYTF. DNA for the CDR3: TGTGCCAGCAGCCTCAACGAGGGAACCTACTATGGCTACACCTTC.

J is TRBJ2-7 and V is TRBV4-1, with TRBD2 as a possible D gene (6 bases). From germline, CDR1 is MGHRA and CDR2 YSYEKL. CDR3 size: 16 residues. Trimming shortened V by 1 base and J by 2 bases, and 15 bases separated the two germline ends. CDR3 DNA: TGCGCCAGCAGCCAAGTAGGCGCGGGGAACCCCTACGAGCAGTACTTC. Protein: CASSQVGAGNPYEQYF.

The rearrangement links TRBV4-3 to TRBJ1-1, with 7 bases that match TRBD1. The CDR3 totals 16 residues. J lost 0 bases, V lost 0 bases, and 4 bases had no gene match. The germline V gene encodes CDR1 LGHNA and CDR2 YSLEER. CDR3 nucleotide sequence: TGCGCCAGCAGCCAAGAGCCGGGACAGATGAACACTGAAGCTTTCTTT. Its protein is CASSQEPGQMNTEAFF.

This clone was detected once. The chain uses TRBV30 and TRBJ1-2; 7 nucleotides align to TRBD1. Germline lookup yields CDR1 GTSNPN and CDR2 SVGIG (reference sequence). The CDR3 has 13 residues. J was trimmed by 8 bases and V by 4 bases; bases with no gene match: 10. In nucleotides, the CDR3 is TGTGCCTGGACGAAAACAGGGGATGGGGGCTACACCTTC. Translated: CAWTKTGDGGYTF.